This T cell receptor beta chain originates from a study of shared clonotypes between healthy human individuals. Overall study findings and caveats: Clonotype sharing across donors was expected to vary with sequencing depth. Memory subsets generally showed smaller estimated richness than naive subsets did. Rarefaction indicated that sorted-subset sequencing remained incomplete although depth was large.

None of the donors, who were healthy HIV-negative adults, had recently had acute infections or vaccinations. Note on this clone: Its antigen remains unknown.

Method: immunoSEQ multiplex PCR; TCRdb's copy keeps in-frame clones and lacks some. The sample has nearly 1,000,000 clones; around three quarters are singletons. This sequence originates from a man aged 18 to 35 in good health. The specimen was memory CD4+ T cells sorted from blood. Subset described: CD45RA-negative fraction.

This CDR3 reads CASSETAQRGSYEQYF. In nucleotides, the CDR3 is TGTGCCAGCAGTGAAACCGCCCAGCGGGGGTCCTACGAGCAGTACTTC. The V call is TRBV6-1, the J call TRBJ2-7; 8 bases line up with TRBD2. The V gene's germline CDR1 is MNHNS and CDR2 SASEGT. This CDR3 region has 16 residues. Trimming removed 2 bases from V and 1 base from J; junction bases left unmatched: 7.